The TCR beta chain under discussion was sequenced for a study of T cells after yellow fever vaccination. Regarding the study as a whole: Weaker overall was a secondary response that nonetheless peaked faster, on day 5 versus 15. FACS-sorted repertoires could contain abundant clonotypes contaminating from the bulk population.

MiXCR, run by TCRdb on the 5' RACE reads, gives a single entry per CDR3 protein. The repertoire holds under 400,000 distinct CDR3 sequences, with around a tenth as singletons. Trimming took 6 bases from V and 4 from J; bases not matched to a gene: 1. Germline CDR1 is MNHEY and CDR2 is SVGEGT. This CDR3 region has 13 residues. This clonotype was seen more than once but under ten times. Its antigen is as yet unknown. The V gene is TRBV6-2 or TRBV6-3, the J gene TRBJ2-1; 9 bases agree with TRBD1. The clonotype originates from a man between 18 and 35 years old who received the YFV17D yellow fever vaccine. The sample in question was PBMCs, obtained on the day of the first yellow fever vaccination. The CDR3 loop reads CASRGQGYNEQFF. The CDR3 nucleotides are TGTGCCAGCAGAGGACAGGGGTACAATGAGCAGTTCTTC.